This TCR beta chain is drawn from a study of blood T cell repertoires in COVID-19. Study in general: The United States, Italy and Spain provided the acute and convalescent COVID-19 samples.

TCRdb's table, derived via immunoSEQ multiplex PCR, lists solely in-frame clones and lacks some. The profile shows around 250,000 clones, approximately 84% of them singletons. This CDR3 contains 15 residues. V trimming: 0 bases; J trimming: 9 bases; junction bases outside the gene matches: 5. Germline assignment: CDR1 LGHNT and CDR2 FRNRAP. This receptor was taken from a man aged 50 or older with active or convalescent COVID-19. Sequencing used peripheral blood. The chain uses TRBV12-5 and TRBJ2-1; TRBD1 agrees at 10 bases. CDR3 residues: CASGLVRGTGVEQFF. In DNA, the CDR3 is TGTGCTAGTGGTTTGGTAAGGGGGACAGGGGTTGAGCAGTTCTTC.